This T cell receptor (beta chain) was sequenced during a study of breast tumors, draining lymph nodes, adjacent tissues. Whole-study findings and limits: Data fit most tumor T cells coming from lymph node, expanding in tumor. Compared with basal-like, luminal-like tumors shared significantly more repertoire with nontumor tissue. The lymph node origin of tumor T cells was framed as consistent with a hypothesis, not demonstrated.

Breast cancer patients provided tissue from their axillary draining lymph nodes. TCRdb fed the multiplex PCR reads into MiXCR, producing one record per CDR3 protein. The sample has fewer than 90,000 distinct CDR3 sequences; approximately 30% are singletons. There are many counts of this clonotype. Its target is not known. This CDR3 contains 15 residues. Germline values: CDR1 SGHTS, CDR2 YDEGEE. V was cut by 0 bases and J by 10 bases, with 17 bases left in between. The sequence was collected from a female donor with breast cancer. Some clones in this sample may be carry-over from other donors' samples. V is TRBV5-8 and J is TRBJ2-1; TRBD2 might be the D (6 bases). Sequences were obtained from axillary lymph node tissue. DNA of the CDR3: TGTGCCAGCAGCTTGGGCGGGATGATGGTTAGAGAGCAGTTCTTC. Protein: CASSLGGMMVREQFF.